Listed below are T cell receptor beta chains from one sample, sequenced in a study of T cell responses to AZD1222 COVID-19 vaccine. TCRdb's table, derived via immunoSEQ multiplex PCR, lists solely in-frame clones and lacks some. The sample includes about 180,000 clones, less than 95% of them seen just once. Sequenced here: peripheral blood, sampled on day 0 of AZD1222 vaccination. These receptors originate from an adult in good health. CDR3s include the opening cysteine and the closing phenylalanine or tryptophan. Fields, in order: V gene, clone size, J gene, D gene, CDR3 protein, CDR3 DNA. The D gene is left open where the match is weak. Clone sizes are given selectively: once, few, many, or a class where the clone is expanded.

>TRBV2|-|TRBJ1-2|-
CASRQGPPEDYGYTF
TGTGCCAGCAGACAGGGTCCCCCGGAGGACTATGGCTACACCTTC
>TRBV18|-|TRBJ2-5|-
CASSPRAGHQETQYF
TGTGCCAGCTCACCACGGGCGGGGCACCAAGAGACCCAGTACTTC
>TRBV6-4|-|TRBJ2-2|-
CASSDSPITNTGELFF
TGTGCCAGCAGTGACTCTCCGATTACGAACACCGGGGAGCTGTTTTTT
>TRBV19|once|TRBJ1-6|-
CASSIGGSYNSPLHF
TGTGCCAGTAGTATCGGGGGCTCCTATAATTCACCCCTCCACTTT
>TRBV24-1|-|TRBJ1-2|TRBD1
CATSEGQGTDYGYTF
TGTGCCACCAGTGAGGGACAGGGGACGGACTATGGCTACACCTTC
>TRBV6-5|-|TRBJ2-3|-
CASSPRRGATDTQYF
TGTGCCAGTTCCCCTCGACGGGGCGCCACAGATACGCAGTATTTT
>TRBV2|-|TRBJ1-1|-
CASRKGDGNTEAFF
TGTGCCAGCAGGAAGGGAGACGGGAACACTGAAGCTTTCTTT
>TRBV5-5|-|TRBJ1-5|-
CASSLSIGGRNQPQHF
TGTGCCAGCAGCTTGAGTATCGGGGGCCGCAATCAGCCCCAGCATTTT
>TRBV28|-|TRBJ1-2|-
CASTITPANYGYTF
TGTGCCAGTACAATTACCCCAGCGAACTATGGCTACACCTTC
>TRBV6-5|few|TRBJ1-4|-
CATRRDRSLDEKLFF
TGTGCCACTCGGAGGGACCGCTCATTAGATGAAAAACTGTTTTTT
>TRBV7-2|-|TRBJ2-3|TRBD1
CASSFRGLTDTQYF
TGTGCCAGCAGCTTCAGGGGGCTCACAGATACGCAGTATTTT
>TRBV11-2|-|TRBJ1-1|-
CASSLWGADTEAFF
TGTGCCAGCAGCTTATGGGGGGCTGACACTGAAGCTTTCTTT
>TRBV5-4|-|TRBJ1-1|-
CASSLGVGTEAFF
TGTGCCAGCAGCTTGGGGGTCGGGACTGAAGCTTTCTTT
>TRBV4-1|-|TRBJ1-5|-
CASSQEGSNQPQHF
TGCGCCAGCAGCCAAGAGGGGAGCAATCAGCCCCAGCATTTT
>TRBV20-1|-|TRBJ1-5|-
CSASDSQPQHF
TGCAGTGCTAGTGACAGCCAGCCCCAGCATTTT
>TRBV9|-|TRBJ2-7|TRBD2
CASSVGGDYEQYF
TGTGCCAGCAGCGTCGGGGGGGACTACGAGCAGTACTTC
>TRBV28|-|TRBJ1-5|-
CASSPITGSNQPQHF
TGTGCCAGCAGTCCAATAACAGGTAGCAATCAGCCCCAGCATTTT
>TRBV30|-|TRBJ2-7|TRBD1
CALTGGYASYEQYF
TGTGCCTTAACAGGGGGTTATGCCTCCTACGAGCAGTACTTC
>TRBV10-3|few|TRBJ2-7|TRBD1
CAISGTGTSSYEQYF
TGTGCCATCAGTGGGACAGGGACGAGCTCCTACGAGCAGTACTTC
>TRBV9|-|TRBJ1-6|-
CASSETGYNSPLHF
TGTGCCAGCAGCGAGACCGGGTATAATTCACCCCTCCACTTT
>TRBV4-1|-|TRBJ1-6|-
CASSQEVIRRWGVRSPLHF
TGCGCCAGCAGCCAAGAAGTGATCCGCCGGTGGGGGGTTCGATCACCCCTCCACTTT
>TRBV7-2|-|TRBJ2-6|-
CASSSTGYLSYVLTF
TGTGCCAGCAGCTCCACAGGGTACCTTAGTTACGTCCTGACTTTC
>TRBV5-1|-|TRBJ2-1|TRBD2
CASSEGLAGASSYNEQFF
TGCGCCAGCAGCGAGGGACTAGCGGGGGCTAGCTCCTACAATGAGCAGTTCTTC
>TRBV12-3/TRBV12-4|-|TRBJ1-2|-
CASSSTPNYGYTF
TGTGCCAGCAGTTCGACACCAAACTATGGCTACACCTTC
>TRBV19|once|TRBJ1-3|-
CASSITDHGNTIYF
TGTGCCAGTAGTATTACGGACCATGGAAACACCATATATTTT
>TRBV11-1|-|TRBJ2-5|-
CASSRRGTILQETQYF
TGTGCCAGCAGCCGGCGTGGGACGATCCTCCAAGAGACCCAGTACTTC
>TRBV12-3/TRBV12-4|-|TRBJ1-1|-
CASSLLLNTEAFF
TGTGCCAGCAGTTTACTGCTGAACACTGAAGCTTTCTTT
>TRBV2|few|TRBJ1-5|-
CASTGPGAAQPQHF
TGTGCCAGCACCGGACCAGGGGCGGCTCAGCCCCAGCATTTT
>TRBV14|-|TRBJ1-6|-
CASNPDGMNSPLHF
TGTGCCAGCAATCCCGACGGTATGAATTCACCCCTCCACTTT
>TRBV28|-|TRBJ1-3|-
CASSSQGLPGNTIYF
TGTGCCAGCAGTTCACAGGGCTTGCCGGGAAACACCATATATTTT
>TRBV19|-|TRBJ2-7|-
CATSADRRYEQYF
TGTGCCACCTCGGCGGACAGACGATACGAGCAGTACTTC
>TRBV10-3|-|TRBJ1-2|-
CAISVGTPNYGYTF
TGTGCCATCAGTGTCGGGACACCTAACTATGGCTACACCTTC
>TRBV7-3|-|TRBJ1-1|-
CASSLSTGNTEAFF
TGTGCCAGCAGCCTTTCGACAGGGAACACTGAAGCTTTCTTT
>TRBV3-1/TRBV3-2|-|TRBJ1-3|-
CASSLPRTLSGNTIYF
TGTGCCAGCAGCCTCCCTAGGACACTCTCTGGAAACACCATATATTTT
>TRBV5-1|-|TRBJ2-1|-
CASSLVVFGRGNNEQFF
TGCGCCAGCAGCTTGGTAGTATTCGGCCGGGGGAACAATGAGCAGTTCTTC
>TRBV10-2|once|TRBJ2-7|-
CASSDGTYEQYF
TGCGCCAGCAGTGATGGGACCTACGAGCAGTACTTC
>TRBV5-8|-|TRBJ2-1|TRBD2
CASSFRAGPYNEQFF
TGTGCCAGCAGCTTCCGAGCGGGACCCTACAATGAGCAGTTCTTC
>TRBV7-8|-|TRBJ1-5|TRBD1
CASSAQGAVNQPQHF
TGTGCCAGCAGCGCCCAGGGGGCGGTCAATCAGCCCCAGCATTTT
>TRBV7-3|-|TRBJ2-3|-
CASSLRDTGGTDTQYF
TGTGCCAGCAGCTTAAGGGACACAGGAGGAACAGATACGCAGTATTTT
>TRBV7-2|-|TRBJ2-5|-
CASSFSGQETQYF
TGTGCCAGCAGCTTCTCAGGCCAAGAGACCCAGTACTTC
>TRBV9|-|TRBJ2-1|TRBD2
CASSVDSGATYNEQFF
TGTGCCAGCAGCGTAGATAGCGGGGCAACATACAATGAGCAGTTCTTC
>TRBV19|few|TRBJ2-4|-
CASSFSEGNIQYF
TGTGCCAGTAGTTTTTCGGAGGGAAACATTCAGTACTTC
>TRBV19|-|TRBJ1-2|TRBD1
CASLARGTATNYGYTF
TGTGCCAGCCTTGCCCGAGGGACAGCTACTAACTATGGCTACACCTTC
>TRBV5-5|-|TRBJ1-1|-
CASSLQGNTEAFF
TGTGCCAGCAGCTTGCAAGGGAACACTGAAGCTTTCTTT
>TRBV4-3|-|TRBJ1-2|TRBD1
CASSPNRQGGYGYTF
TGCGCCAGCAGCCCCAACCGACAGGGCGGCTATGGCTACACCTTC
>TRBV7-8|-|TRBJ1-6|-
CASSLGQAYSYNSPLHF
TGTGCCAGCAGCTTAGGACAGGCCTACTCCTATAATTCACCCCTCCACTTT
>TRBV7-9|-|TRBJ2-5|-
CASGDISETQYF
TGTGCCAGCGGGGACATTTCAGAGACCCAGTACTTC
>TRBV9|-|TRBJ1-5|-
CASSVGPFNQPQHF
TGTGCCAGCAGCGTAGGACCGTTCAATCAGCCCCAGCATTTT
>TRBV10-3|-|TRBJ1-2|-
CAISESSNYGYTF
TGTGCCATCAGTGAGTCTTCTAACTATGGCTACACCTTC
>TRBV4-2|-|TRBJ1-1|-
CASSPIGGAFSMNTEAFF
TGTGCCAGCAGCCCAATCGGAGGAGCCTTTTCCATGAACACTGAAGCTTTCTTT
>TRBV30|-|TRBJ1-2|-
CAWSVHITPNYGYTF
TGTGCCTGGAGTGTCCACATTACCCCTAACTATGGCTACACCTTC
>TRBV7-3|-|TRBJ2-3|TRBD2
CASSFSGGPDTQYF
TGTGCCAGCAGCTTTAGCGGGGGGCCAGATACGCAGTATTTT
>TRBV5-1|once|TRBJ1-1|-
CASSLGASNTEAFF
TGCGCCAGCAGCCTGGGGGCCTCGAACACTGAAGCTTTCTTT
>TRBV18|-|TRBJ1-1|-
CASSPYRADNTEAFF
TGTGCCAGCTCACCGTACAGGGCTGACAACACTGAAGCTTTCTTT
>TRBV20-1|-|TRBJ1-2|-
CSASDINYGYTF
TGCAGTGCTAGTGACATTAACTATGGCTACACCTTC
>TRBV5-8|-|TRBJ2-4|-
CASSLRGTGAKNIQYF
TGTGCCAGCAGCTTAAGGGGTACAGGGGCCAAAAACATTCAGTACTTC
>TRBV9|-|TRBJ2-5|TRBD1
CASSIGQGETQYF
TGTGCCAGCAGCATCGGACAGGGAGAGACCCAGTACTTC
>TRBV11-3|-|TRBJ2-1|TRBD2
CASSLDDIAGGLNNEQFF
TGTGCCAGCAGCTTAGATGATATCGCGGGGGGGCTGAACAATGAGCAGTTCTTC
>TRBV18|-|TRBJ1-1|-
CASSPPGTYMNTEAFF
TGTGCCAGCTCACCACCCGGGACGTACATGAACACTGAAGCTTTCTTT
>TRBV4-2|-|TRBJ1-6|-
CASSQEWSATNSPLHF
TGTGCCAGCAGCCAAGAATGGTCAGCCACTAATTCACCCCTCCACTTT